What follows are 8 T cell receptor beta chains derived from one specimen sequenced in a study of CD8+ T cells in alopecia areata. Treatment reported: oral pan-JAK inhibitor, 5-10 mg twice daily. RNA was extracted and reverse transcribed into cDNA as the sequencing template. Generated by immunoSEQ multiplex PCR, the TCRdb table keeps only in-frame clones and is missing some. The sample carries about 140,000 clones, about four fifths recorded once. This specimen was CD8+ T cells sorted from blood, taken at week 4, from a patient treated with tofacitinib. These receptors all come from a human donor with alopecia areata.

This clone is medium-sized within its sample. The chain couples TRBV19 to TRBJ1-2; 7 bases match TRBD1. The CDR3 has 15 residues. V lost 7 bases and J lost 3; bases outside the gene matches: 11. Germline CDR1 and CDR2: LNHDA and SQIVND (reference sequence). Here the CDR3 DNA reads TGTGCCAGTACCCTAACACCGGGACAGCACTATGGCTACACCTTC. Protein sequence: CASTLTPGQHYGYTF.

The rearrangement joins TRBV7-2 to TRBJ2-7; D is possibly TRBD2 (6 bases). Germline V lookup: CDR1 SGHTA, CDR2 FQGNSA. CDR3 length: 14 amino acids. Trimming took 6 bases from V and 0 from J, leaving 12 bases between them. The CDR3, as DNA: TGTGCCAGCAGGCCTCTGGGGGGCTCCTACGAGCAGTACTTC. Its protein is CASRPLGGSYEQYF.

J is TRBJ2-7 and V is TRBV7-2, with 11 bases aligning to TRBD1. CDR1 and CDR2 from the germline V gene are SGHTA and FQGNSA. The CDR3 runs 15 residues. V shed 5 bases, J shed 5 bases, and the junction held 8 bases outside the gene matches. The CDR3, as DNA: TGTGCCAGCAGCCCGGACAGGGGGCCAGAGGACGAGCAGTACTTC. Protein sequence: CASSPDRGPEDEQYF.

The chain couples TRBV5-1 to TRBJ2-7, with TRBD1 as a possible D gene (6 bases). This CDR3 contains 13 residues. Germline values: CDR1 SGHRS, CDR2 YFSETQ. V was cut by 4 bases and J by 3 bases, with 11 bases left in between. The CDR3 spells CASSSGQNYEQYF. The CDR3 DNA is TGCGCCAGCAGCAGTGGACAGAACTACGAGCAGTACTTC. The complete variable domain, with remaining parts taken from reference TRBV5-1 and TRBJ2-7, reads KAGVTQTPRYLIKTRGQQVTLSCSPISGHRSVSWYQQTPGQGLQFLFEYFSETQRNKGNFPGRFSGRQFSNSRSEMNVSTLELGDSALYLCASSSGQNYEQYFGPGTRLTVT.

The chain has TRBV9 and TRBJ1-1; TRBD1 matches 7 bases. The CDR3 extends over 15 amino acids. V dropped 4 bases and J dropped 1; count of bases not matched to a gene: 7. The germline gives CDR1 SGDLS, CDR2 YYNGEE. CDR3 DNA sequence: TGTGCCAGCAGCCCCTGGGACAGCGGGAACACTGAAGCTTTCTTT. This encodes CASSPWDSGNTEAFF.

The chain combines TRBV10-1 with TRBJ2-5; TRBD1 aligns across 9 bases. With 3 bases clipped from V and 5 bases from J, the junction kept 7 bases outside the gene matches. The CDR3 loop spans 15 amino acids. Germline V CDR1 and CDR2: WNHNN, SYGVQD (reference sequence). The CDR3 region has the DNA TGCGCCAGCAGTGACCCGGACAGGGGCGCTGAGACCCAGTACTTC. It yields the protein CASSDPDRGAETQYF.

The gene calls are TRBV4-1 and TRBJ2-7; TRBD2 matches 8 bases. CDR1 is MGHRA and CDR2 is YSYEKL in the germline V gene. The CDR3 covers 16 residues. The J segment lost 3 bases and the V segment lost 0 bases, leaving 7 bases of the junction unmatched. Written as DNA, the CDR3 is TGCGCCAGCAGCCAAGATTCAGCGGGGGTGTACTACGAGCAGTACTTC. It is translated as CASSQDSAGVYYEQYF.

This chain links TRBV28 with TRBJ2-1; tentative D call: TRBD2 (5 bases). The germline V and J ends were trimmed by 9 bases and 2 bases, with 14 bases remaining between them. CDR1 and CDR2 (germline): MDHEN, SYDVKM. The CDR3 is made up of 14 amino acids. CDR3 bases: TGTGCCAGGTGGGCCGGGGATGCCTACAATGAGCAGTTCTTC. It is translated as CARWAGDAYNEQFF.